The clone carrying this TCR beta chain was seen a handful of times. Antigen specificity is unknown. The sample is drawn from a study of T cells after yellow fever vaccination. Study background: It was SMART-Seq v4 Ultra Low Input that prepared the fractions with low cell numbers. Study-wide findings and caveats: Relatively few clonotypes were ones that appeared in both CD4 and CD8 compartments. Though weaker, the secondary response peaked faster, on day 5 versus 15.

TCRdb fed the 5' RACE reads into MiXCR, producing one record per CDR3 protein. The sample holds some 320,000 distinct CDR3 sequences, 3.5% to 5% seen once. V lost 4 bases and J lost 6, with 16 bases in between. Germline V gene data show CDR1 as SEHNR and CDR2 as FQNEAQ (reference sequence). CDR3 length: 15 amino acids. This material consisted of PBMCs, taken 15 days after the yellow fever booster vaccination. V gene TRBV7-9 combines with J gene TRBJ2-4, with D perhaps assigned TRBD1 or TRBD2 (6 bases each). The TCR comes from a man in his late teens or twenties who received the YFV17D yellow fever vaccine. The CDR3 spells CASSYPSGGGNIQYF. In nucleotides, the CDR3 is TGTGCCAGCAGCTACCCCTCCGGGGGCGGAAACATTCAGTACTTC.